This T cell receptor (beta chain) comes out of a study of identical twins. Study findings and constraints: The study drew conclusions from cross-sectional statistical analysis, not from following the same donors. Compared with unrelated sharing, twin-shared out-of-frame alpha sequences had more low-probability sequences.

Germline V gene data show CDR1 as MNHEY and CDR2 as SVGAGI. The CDR3 has 15 amino acids. After removal of 2 bases from V and 4 bases from J, the junction contained 5 bases not matched to a gene. This clonotype was detected ten times or more. Its antigen remains unidentified. MiXCR, applied by TCRdb to the 5' RACE reads, yields one record per CDR3 protein. Of approximately 600,000 distinct CDR3 sequences listed, just over 7% are singletons. These data were also reused for a study on yellow fever vaccine responses in identical twins.

The rearrangement links TRBV6-5 to TRBJ1-5; 7 nucleotides align to TRBD1. The sequence was obtained from a young woman in good health. Material: PBMCs. The CDR3 DNA reads as TGTGCCAGCAGTTACGGACAGGCCCTAAATCAGCCCCAGCATTTT. Translation: CASSYGQALNQPQHF.